Presented here are 7 T cell receptor beta chains from one specimen sequenced in a study of cytomegalovirus exposure and HLA in healthy donors. 60 Vbeta and 13 Jbeta primers were used in PCR. Libraries were prepared by immunoSEQ multiplex PCR; TCRdb keeps only in-frame clonotypes and omits some of them. The table includes around 180,000 clones, less than 85% detected once. Sequenced material: PBMCs. These TCRs come from a man aged 35 to 55 in good health and CMV-seronegative.

This chain links TRBV19 with TRBJ2-5, with TRBD2 matching 13 bases. Germline assignment: CDR1 LNHDA and CDR2 SQIVND (reference sequence). The CDR3 has 16 amino acids. V lost 1 base and J lost 5; bases outside the gene matches: 4. CDR3: CASSIGGLAGEETQYF. CDR3 nucleotides: TGTGCCAGTAGTATAGGTGGACTAGCGGGAGAGGAGACCCAGTACTTC.

The J gene is TRBJ2-2, the V gene TRBV4-1; D may be TRBD2 (6 bases). The CDR3 loop spans 15 amino acids. Germline V CDR1 and CDR2: MGHRA, YSYEKL. The germline V and J ends were trimmed by 4 bases and 8 bases, with 17 bases remaining between them. CDR3 in DNA: TGCGCCAGCAGCCCGGGGGACGGGGGATTAGGGGAGCTGTTTTTT. It encodes CASSPGDGGLGELFF.

This clone occurred once. A junction boundary mismatches the germline segment, possibly from a read error. The rearrangement joins TRBV7-9 to TRBJ1-1, with 7 nucleotides matching TRBD1. The V gene's germline CDR1 is SEHNR and CDR2 FQNEAQ (reference sequence). CDR3 length equals 14 residues. The CDR3 DNA follows: TGTTCCAGCAGCTCCGCAGACAGGGATGGTGAAGCTTTCTTT. The encoded protein is CSSSSADRDGEAFF.

The chain combines TRBV4-1 with TRBJ2-3; TRBD2 matches at 14 bases. Trimming at V came to 0 bases and at J to 1 base, leaving 12 bases not matched to a gene. The CDR3 runs 21 residues. Germline V gene lookup returns CDR1 MGHRA and CDR2 YSYEKL. As DNA, the CDR3 is TGCGCCAGCAGCCAAGATTGGACTGGACTAGCGGGGGGCCCTGGCACAGATACGCAGTATTTT. This gives the protein CASSQDWTGLAGGPGTDTQYF.

This clone has a handful of counts. The V call is TRBV15, the J call TRBJ2-5, with 8 positions matching TRBD1. The DNA end lines up better with TRBJ2-7; the J call may be wrong. The germline V gene encodes CDR1 LNHNV and CDR2 YYDKDF (reference sequence). The CDR3 is 19 residues long. Here the CDR3 reads CATSTDRGMGGLSSYEQYF. The CDR3 DNA follows: TGTGCCACCAGCACCGACAGGGGAATGGGCGGGCTTAGCTCCTACGAGCAGTACTTC.

V is TRBV7-9 and J is TRBJ1-4; the match to TRBD1 covers 11 bases. Germline assignment: CDR1 SEHNR and CDR2 FQNEAQ (reference sequence). J was trimmed by 5 bases and V by 5 bases; bases with no gene match: 10. The CDR3 extends over 17 amino acids. The CDR3 bases are TGTGCCAGCAGCACCAGGACAGGGGGCGGCGGGAATGAAAAACTGTTTTTT. Translated: CASSTRTGGGGNEKLFF. Full variable domain (rest looked up from reference TRBV7-9 and TRBJ1-4): DTGVSQNPRHKITKRGQNVTFRCDPISEHNRLYWYRQTLGQGPEFLTYFQNEAQLEKSRLLSDRFSAERPKGSFSTLEIQRTEQGDSAMYLCASSTRTGGGGNEKLFFGSGTQLSVL.

V and J are TRBV15 and TRBJ2-7; 12 bases agree with TRBD2. Germline CDR1 is LNHNV and CDR2 is YYDKDF (reference sequence). This CDR3 is 15 amino acids long. After removal of 4 bases from V and 3 bases from J, the junction contained 4 bases not matched to a gene. The CDR3 DNA is TGTGCCACCAGCAAACTAGCGGGGGGCCACTACGAGCAGTACTTC. Translating it yields CATSKLAGGHYEQYF.